The rows below give T cell receptor beta chains drawn from one sample of a study of early stage breast cancer tumors. Profiling relied on immunoSEQ multiplex PCR, and the TCRdb table lists in-frame clones only, not all of them. The sample carries over 40,000 clones, approximately 78% recorded once. The specimen was blood. The receptor source for this set is a person in their 40s with breast cancer. The CDR3 runs from the conserved cysteine through the conserved F or W. A D gene is named only where the DNA matches it firmly. For some rows the clone size is stated as once, few or many, or as a class when expanded; others skip it.

NA,TRBV5-8,NA,TRBJ2-7,17,TGTGCCAGCAGCTTGGGGTCACTGTTGAGCGGAACCTACGAGCAGTACTTC,CASSLGSLLSGTYEQYF
NA,TRBV5-1,NA,TRBJ1-5,15,TGCGCCAGCAGCTTGGCTGGACGGCCGGGGCAGCCCCAGCATTTT,CASSLAGRPGQPQHF
medium-sized,TRBV6-4,NA,TRBJ1-2,13,TGTGCCAGCAGTGAAGGTGAAGGGGGAGGCTACACCTTC,CASSEGEGGGYTF
NA,TRBV18,NA,TRBJ1-4,14,TGTGCCAGCTCAACGGGTACGGGAAATGAAAAACTGTTTTTT,CASSTGTGNEKLFF
NA,TRBV7-2,NA,TRBJ1-3,15,TGTGCCAGCAGCTTCCAAGCGTCCTCTGGAAACACCATATATTTT,CASSFQASSGNTIYF
NA,TRBV6-1,NA,TRBJ1-1,13,TGTGCCAGCAGTGTTGGATTTTGGGCTGAAGCTTTCTTT,CASSVGFWAEAFF
once,TRBV6-5,TRBD2,TRBJ2-1,14,TGTGCCAGCAGTTACTCCGGGAGGGACAATGAGCAGTTCTTC,CASSYSGRDNEQFF
NA,TRBV6-4,NA,TRBJ2-7,12,TGTGCCAGCCCCAACGGCGGATACGAGCAGTACTTC,CASPNGGYEQYF
few,TRBV18,NA,TRBJ2-1,16,TGTGCCAGCTCACCTCAGACAGCTTCTACTACCGATGAGCAGTTCTTC,CASSPQTASTTDEQFF
NA,TRBV10-3,NA,TRBJ2-3,15,TGTGCCATCAGGAACACAGTCAGGGTCACAGATACGCAGTATTTT,CAIRNTVRVTDTQYF
NA,TRBV6-6,NA,TRBJ1-1,13,TGTGCCAGCAGCGACGGACCGGTGAATGAAGCTTTCTTT,CASSDGPVNEAFF
once,TRBV11-3,NA,TRBJ2-7,14,TGTGCCAGCAGCTTGACCAGCGGAGCCTACGAGCAGTACTTC,CASSLTSGAYEQYF
NA,TRBV7-8,TRBD2,TRBJ2-7,18,TGTGCCAGCAGCGCCTCACCTGGTATAGCGGGATCCACCTACGAGCAGTACTTC,CASSASPGIAGSTYEQYF
once,TRBV30,NA,TRBJ1-5,13,TGTGCCTGGAGTCTGGGATACAATCAGCCCCAGCATTTT,CAWSLGYNQPQHF
NA,TRBV10-3,NA,TRBJ2-5,11,TGTGCCATCAGAAGCCAAGAGACCCAGTACTTC,CAIRSQETQYF
once,TRBV19,NA,TRBJ1-1,12,TGTGCCAGTAGTATACTTCAGAGAGAAGCTTTCTTT,CASSILQREAFF
few,TRBV14,NA,TRBJ1-1,16,TGTGCCAGCAGCCCGATTTCGGGTCTCTTGAACACTGAAGCTTTCTTT,CASSPISGLLNTEAFF
few,TRBV19,NA,TRBJ1-4,15,TGTGCCAGTAGTATCGGAGTCGTTTTGAGTGAAAAACTGTTTTTT,CASSIGVVLSEKLFF
NA,TRBV4-2,TRBD2,TRBJ2-5,16,TGTGCCAGCAGCCAGACCGGGACTAGCGGGACTGAGACCCAGTACTTC,CASSQTGTSGTETQYF
NA,TRBV7-2,TRBD2,TRBJ2-1,14,TGTGCCAGCAGTCCCAGACTAGCGGGCGGGGAGCAGTTCTTC,CASSPRLAGGEQFF
few,TRBV5-6,TRBD2,TRBJ2-4,14,TGTGCCAGCAGCTTGGGGTTTGCTAGCGGGCGGCAGTACTTC,CASSLGFASGRQYF
NA,TRBV5-8,NA,TRBJ2-5,14,TGTGCCAGCAGCACAGGGACTAACCAAGAGACCCAGTACTTC,CASSTGTNQETQYF
once,TRBV30,NA,TRBJ1-2,10,TGTGCCTGGAGGAGGGTTGGCTACACCTTC,CAWRRVGYTF
NA,TRBV11-2,NA,TRBJ2-1,15,TGTGCCAGCAGCTTACTGGCCCACAGGTACAATGAGCAGTTCTTC,CASSLLAHRYNEQFF
NA,TRBV19,NA,TRBJ1-5,15,TGTGCCAGTAGTAGCGGGACAAGTTTGGGTCAGCCCCAGCATTTT,CASSSGTSLGQPQHF
NA,TRBV7-9,TRBD1,TRBJ1-1,19,TGTGCCAGCAGCCCAGACGGGACAGGGGTCCCCTACATGAACACTGAAGCTTTCTTT,CASSPDGTGVPYMNTEAFF
NA,TRBV6-5,NA,TRBJ1-6,14,TGTGCCAGCAGTTCCCCGACGCATAATTCACCCCTCCACTTT,CASSSPTHNSPLHF
NA,TRBV11-3,TRBD1,TRBJ2-2,15,TGTGCCAGCAGTCAAAGACAGGGCGGGACCGGGGAGCTGTTTTTT,CASSQRQGGTGELFF
once,TRBV7-9,NA,TRBJ2-1,14,TGTGCCAGCAGCTTGGGCCTAAGCTACAATGAGCAGTTCTTC,CASSLGLSYNEQFF
NA,TRBV7-2,NA,TRBJ2-3,12,TGTGCCAGCAGCTCCTACACAGATACGCAGTATTTT,CASSSYTDTQYF